This T cell receptor beta chain was identified during a study of shared clonotypes between healthy human individuals. The table came from immunoSEQ multiplex PCR; TCRdb's copy has only in-frame clones and leaves some out. This table has 2.3 million or so clones, approximately 93% appearing once. Germline V gives CDR1 SGHDN, CDR2 FVKESK. The germline V and J ends were trimmed by 6 bases and 2 bases, with 11 bases remaining between them. This CDR3 has 14 amino acids. This chain joins TRBV14 and TRBJ1-3; TRBD1 might be the D (5 bases). The receptor comes from a man between 18 and 29 years old in good health. Some clones in this sample may be carry-over from other donors' samples. What was sequenced was naive CD4+ T cells from PBMCs. Subset described: CD45RA+ positively selected. This CDR3 reads CASRIGAAGNTIYF. As DNA, the CDR3 is TGTGCCAGCAGAATAGGGGCGGCTGGAAACACCATATATTTT. Looking up the rest from reference TRBV14 and TRBJ1-3 gives the full variable domain: EAGVTQFPSHSVIEKGQTVTLRCDPISGHDNLYWYRRVMGKEIKFLLHFVKESKQDESGMPNNRFLAERTGGTYSTLKVQPAELEDSGVYFCASRIGAAGNTIYFGEGSWLTVV.